The clone carrying this TCR beta chain appeared many times. Its antigen is as yet unknown. The germline gives CDR1 SGHTA, CDR2 FQGNSA. CDR3 size: 14 residues. Trimming took 4 bases from V and 5 from J; bases not matched to a gene: 6. This specimen belongs to a study of early T cells in non-severe SARS-CoV-2 infection. For the study at large: The sequenced material was bulk RNA from unsorted whole blood, and its chains were unpaired. Study outcomes and limitations: Clonotype matching in VDJdb favored anti-spike CD8 responses and did not capture private and CD4 specificities.

The TCR library protocol was used to attach unique molecular identifiers. These identifiers were attached to individual cDNA molecules. TCRdb reanalysed the 5' RACE reads using MiXCR and keeps one entry per CDR3 protein. This table holds under 25,000 distinct CDR3 sequences, approximately 5% found once. This chain uses TRBV7-2 with TRBJ1-2; 8 bases are a match to TRBD1. Sequenced sample: whole blood. This clonotype was sampled from an adult who was a healthcare worker with PCR-confirmed SARS-CoV-2 infection or an uninfected control (not recorded which). The chain's CDR3 is CASSSDTGGYGYTF. The CDR3 DNA sequence: TGTGCCAGCAGCTCAGATACAGGGGGTTATGGCTACACCTTC.